A single sample gave rise to the 7 T cell receptor beta chains below, sequenced in a study of T cell repertoires in cytomegalovirus infection. TCRdb used MiXCR to reprocess the reads, holding one entry per CDR3 protein. The table lists roughly 180,000 distinct CDR3 sequences, roughly a fifth of them singletons. For these receptors, no antigen is known. The sample in question was CD8+ T cells from cultured PBMCs, obtained from culture after CMV antigen stimulation. The receptors were gathered from a human donor in good health (CMV status not recorded). Some clones in this sample may be carry-over from other donors' samples.

The rearrangement uses TRBV7-2 and TRBJ2-5; D call uncertain. Germline V gives CDR1 SGHTA, CDR2 FQGNSA. V dropped 1 base and J dropped 0 bases, with 6 bases sitting between them. CDR3 length: 14 amino acids. CDR3 in amino acids: CASSLGGDQETQYF. CDR3 nucleotides: TGTGCCAGCAGCTTAGGGGGTGACCAAGAGACCCAGTACTTC.

V gene TRBV4-3 combines with J gene TRBJ2-1; D is tentatively TRBD1 or TRBD2 (5 bases each). In germline, CDR1 is LGHNA, CDR2 YSLEER. V lost 4 bases and J 10 bases, leaving 14 bases between the germline ends. CDR3 length equals 13 residues. The CDR3 reads CASSPHLGEEQFF. As DNA, the CDR3 is TGCGCCAGCAGCCCCCATTTGGGGGAGGAGCAGTTCTTC.

This clonotype was found many times. This chain connects TRBV4-2 to TRBJ1-2; D not resolved. The CDR3 totals 14 residues. The V end lost 5 bases, the J end lost 4 bases, and 14 bases lay between the germline ends. The germline gives CDR1 LGHNA, CDR2 YNFKEQ. The CDR3 bases are TGTGCCAGCAGCTCCCGGGAGGGTTTCTATGGCTACACCTTC. Amino acids: CASSSREGFYGYTF.

This clonotype was observed a handful of times. The genes are TRBV7-9 and TRBJ1-1; weak D call: TRBD1 (6 bases). The length of the CDR3 is 13 residues. Trimming took off 5 bases at V and 8 bases at J, with 15 bases between the two ends. Looked up from germline, CDR1 is SEHNR and CDR2 is FQNEAQ (reference sequence). In nucleotides, the CDR3 is TGTGCCAGCAGCCCGTCGACAGGACGGGAAGCTTTCTTT. It codes for CASSPSTGREAFF.

The chain recombines TRBV14 with TRBJ1-1; 8 positions agree with TRBD1. The CDR3 covers 14 residues. With 5 bases clipped from V and 4 bases from J, the junction kept 6 bases outside the gene matches. Germline V gives CDR1 SGHDN, CDR2 FVKESK. This CDR3 reads CASSTDRGGTEAFF. The DNA for the CDR3 is TGTGCCAGCAGCACCGACAGGGGTGGCACTGAAGCTTTCTTT.

The V gene is TRBV4-1, the J gene TRBJ1-5; D perhaps matches TRBD1 (5 bases). Trimming pared 7 bases from V and 0 bases from J, leaving 13 bases between. The V gene's germline CDR1 is MGHRA and CDR2 YSYEKL. This CDR3 is 15 amino acids long. The CDR3 sequence is CASKAGDPSNQPQHF. The CDR3 region has the DNA TGCGCCAGCAAGGCGGGGGACCCTAGCAATCAGCCCCAGCATTTT.

This clonotype was seen only a few times. The J gene is TRBJ1-2, the V gene TRBV7-9; 8 nucleotides agree with TRBD1. The CDR3 has 12 amino acids. The V and J ends lost 5 bases and 8 bases, in that order; junction bases with no gene match: 4. Germline CDR1 and CDR2: SEHNR and FQNEAQ (reference sequence). CDR3 protein: CASSKDRGGYTF. As DNA, the CDR3 is TGTGCCAGCAGCAAAGACAGGGGCGGCTACACCTTC. Looking up the rest from reference TRBV7-9 and TRBJ1-2 gives the full variable domain: DTGVSQNPRHKITKRGQNVTFRCDPISEHNRLYWYRQTLGQGPEFLTYFQNEAQLEKSRLLSDRFSAERPKGSFSTLEIQRTEQGDSAMYLCASSKDRGGYTFGSGTRLTVV.